Each of the 30 T cell receptor beta chains below was sequenced from the same sample in a study of cytomegalovirus exposure and HLA in healthy donors. Generated by immunoSEQ multiplex PCR, the TCRdb table keeps only in-frame clones and is missing some. The data show around 300,000 clones, approximately 88% seen once. The sample was PBMCs. These receptors were collected from a young woman in good health and CMV-seronegative.

J is TRBJ2-7 and V is TRBV5-5; D is ambiguous. With 4 bases removed from V and 4 bases from J, the gap between germline ends came to 9 bases. Germline V gives CDR1 SGHKS, CDR2 YYEKEE (reference sequence). CDR3 length: 12 residues. CDR3 sequence reads: CASSPERYEQYF. DNA of the CDR3: TGTGCCAGCAGCCCGGAGCGATACGAGCAGTACTTC.

The chain couples TRBV19 to TRBJ1-2; no clear D. The germline V gene has CDR1 LNHDA and CDR2 SQIVND (reference sequence). Deletions cut 3 bases from V and 8 bases from J, with 10 bases between. The CDR3 is 12 amino acids. CDR3 region: CASSIGPGGYTF. DNA for the CDR3: TGTGCCAGTAGTATCGGTCCGGGAGGCTACACCTTC.

This chain joins TRBV28 and TRBJ1-5; D is unclear. The CDR3 runs to 12 residues. From germline, CDR1 is MDHEN and CDR2 SYDVKM. V was trimmed by 6 bases and J by 9 bases, leaving 12 bases between them. The CDR3 protein is CASSPPRRPQHF. In nucleotides, the CDR3 is TGTGCCAGCAGCCCACCGCGGCGGCCCCAGCATTTT.

The rearrangement links TRBV9 to TRBJ2-1; D is perhaps TRBD1 (6 bases). The CDR3 consists of 15 residues. Trimming took off 2 bases at V and 6 bases at J, with 15 bases between the two ends. In germline, CDR1 is SGDLS, CDR2 YYNGEE. The CDR3 DNA sequence: TGTGCCAGCAGCGTCGGACAGTCACCTATCAATGAGCAGTTCTTC. It codes for CASSVGQSPINEQFF.

The V gene is TRBV16, the J gene TRBJ1-5; tentatively, D is TRBD1 (5 bases). V lost 0 bases and J 7 bases, leaving 13 bases between the germline ends. This CDR3 is built from 15 residues. The germline V gene has CDR1 KGHSY and CDR2 FQNENV. The CDR3 reads CASSQSIGVGQPQHF. In DNA, the CDR3 is TGTGCCAGCAGCCAATCTATAGGGGTTGGACAGCCCCAGCATTTT.

The chain joins TRBV14 to TRBJ2-3, with 8 bases identical to TRBD2. The length of the CDR3 is 13 residues. Germline CDR1 is SGHDN and CDR2 is FVKESK. V shed 10 bases, J shed 6 bases, and the junction held 9 bases outside the gene matches. The CDR3 sequence: CATPPGGKDTQYF. For the CDR3, the DNA is TGTGCCACCCCCCCGGGAGGGAAGGATACGCAGTATTTT.

The chain carries TRBV6-5 and TRBJ2-7, with TRBD1 matching 9 bases. The length of the CDR3 is 15 residues. Germline V gives CDR1 MNHEY, CDR2 SVGAGI. V trimming: 5 bases; J trimming: 5 bases; junction bases outside the gene matches: 10. In DNA, the CDR3 is TGTGCCAGCAGTAACCTTGGACAGGGGAGTGACGAGCAGTACTTC. This encodes CASSNLGQGSDEQYF.

This clone was counted a single time. The rearrangement joins TRBV28 to TRBJ1-3; maybe TRBD1 (5 bases). This CDR3 spans 16 amino acids. The V gene's germline CDR1 is MDHEN and CDR2 SYDVKM. Trimming pared 6 bases from V and 0 bases from J, leaving 15 bases between. CDR3 DNA sequence: TGTGCCAGCAGGACCCTAGGGGCTTCCTCTGGAAACACCATATATTTT. Translating gives CASRTLGASSGNTIYF.

As DNA, the CDR3 is TGCGCCAGCAGAGCGGGAGGGCCACTTCACTACGAGCAGTACTTC. Protein: CASRAGGPLHYEQYF. This chain links TRBV10-2 with TRBJ2-7; 10 bases fit TRBD2. The CDR3 runs to 15 residues. The ends lost 6 bases at V and 3 bases at J; junction bases unmatched: 8. From germline, CDR1 is WSHSY and CDR2 SAAADI.

The chain uses TRBV5-1 and TRBJ1-1, with 8 bases that match TRBD1. The CDR3 consists of 15 residues. V shed 2 bases and J 4 bases; nucleotides not matched to a gene: 7. Germline V gene sequence: CDR1 SGHRS, CDR2 YFSETQ. The CDR3 region has the DNA TGCGCCAGCAGCTTTGGGGGAACAGGGGGCACTGAAGCTTTCTTT. It encodes CASSFGGTGGTEAFF. The variable domain in full, completed from reference TRBV5-1 and TRBJ1-1, reads KAGVTQTPRYLIKTRGQQVTLSCSPISGHRSVSWYQQTPGQGLQFLFEYFSETQRNKGNFPGRFSGRQFSNSRSEMNVSTLELGDSALYLCASSFGGTGGTEAFFGQGTRLTVV.

This rearrangement joins TRBV4-2 to TRBJ1-2, with 7 positions matching TRBD1. This CDR3 comprises 12 residues. V gave up 3 bases and J gave up 11 bases; unmatched junction bases: 6. Germline V gives CDR1 LGHNA, CDR2 YNFKEQ. CDR3 sequence reads: CASSHRGGGYTF. As DNA, the CDR3 is TGTGCCAGCAGCCACCGAGGGGGCGGGTACACCTTC.

The chain combines TRBV6-1 with TRBJ1-5, with D maybe TRBD1 (6 bases). The germline V and J ends were trimmed by 4 bases and 3 bases, with 19 bases remaining between them. Germline V gives CDR1 MNHNS, CDR2 SASEGT. This CDR3 comprises 17 residues. This CDR3 reads CASSAYRVSVDNQPQHF. Here the CDR3 DNA reads TGTGCCAGCAGTGCCTACAGGGTCTCGGTCGACAATCAGCCCCAGCATTTT.

The chain links TRBV13 to TRBJ2-3; 7 positions agree with TRBD2. This CDR3 is built from 19 residues. The trim removed 5 bases at V and 0 bases at J, leaving 17 bases unmatched. CDR1 and CDR2 from the germline V gene are PRHDT and FYEKMQ (reference sequence). CDR3 sequence (DNA): TGTGCCAGCAGCCGTACTCGGTGGGCGCTAGCGGCTAGCACAGATACGCAGTATTTT. Translated, it gives CASSRTRWALAASTDTQYF.

This clone was picked up a small number of times. The J gene is TRBJ2-7, the V gene TRBV5-6, with D possibly matching TRBD2 (6 bases). Trimming removed 4 bases at V and 3 bases at J, with 8 bases between. The length of the CDR3 is 12 residues. Germline V gives CDR1 SGHDT, CDR2 YYEEEE. The CDR3 coding sequence is TGTGCCAGCAGCCGGGACTTCTACGAGCAGTACTTC. This translates into CASSRDFYEQYF. The complete variable domain, with remaining parts taken from reference TRBV5-6 and TRBJ2-7, reads DAGVTQSPTHLIKTRGQQVTLRCSPKSGHDTVSWYQQALGQGPQFIFQYYEEEERQRGNFPDRFSGHQFPNYSSELNVNALLLGDSALYLCASSRDFYEQYFGPGTRLTVT.

The chain carries TRBV6-1 and TRBJ1-5; possible D gene TRBD1, 5 bases. Germline V gives CDR1 MNHNS, CDR2 SASEGT. This CDR3 is 14 amino acids long. V was trimmed by 6 bases and J by 9 bases, leaving 18 bases between them. In nucleotides, the CDR3 is TGTGCCAGCAGCGCTCATATTGGAGGGGTGCCCCAGCATTTT. It specifies CASSAHIGGVPQHF.

This clone was detected only once. The chain links TRBV28 to TRBJ2-5; D remains unclear. V was cut by 5 bases and J by 2 bases, with 12 bases left in between. Per the germline V gene, CDR1 is MDHEN and CDR2 is SYDVKM. The CDR3 totals 14 residues. CDR3 amino acids: CASSPPFVQETQYF. CDR3 bases: TGTGCCAGCAGTCCTCCGTTCGTTCAAGAGACCCAGTACTTC.

V gene TRBV11-2 combines with J gene TRBJ1-4; TRBD1 matches 11 bases. This CDR3 is 16 amino acids long. V lost 4 bases to trimming and J lost 6 bases; unmatched junction nucleotides: 7. Germline V gene data show CDR1 as SGHAT and CDR2 as FQNNGV. CDR3 sequence: CASSSGQGGRHEKLFF. The DNA for the CDR3 is TGTGCCAGCAGCTCGGGACAGGGGGGACGGCATGAAAAACTGTTTTTT.

V is TRBV19 and J is TRBJ2-5, with D perhaps TRBD2 (6 bases). The CDR3 covers 19 residues. V lost 4 bases and J 5 bases, leaving 29 bases between the germline ends. Germline-derived CDR1 and CDR2 are LNHDA and SQIVND (reference sequence). This CDR3 is CASSKPPLASGPHGETQYF. CDR3 DNA: TGTGCCAGTAGTAAACCCCCATTGGCGAGCGGGCCGCATGGGGAGACCCAGTACTTC.

The V gene is TRBV9, the J gene TRBJ1-3, with D tentatively TRBD1 (5 bases). Germline loops: CDR1 SGDLS, CDR2 YYNGEE. The V end was cut by 0 bases, the J end by 2 bases, with 12 bases between. The length of the CDR3 is 16 residues. CDR3 DNA sequence: TGTGCCAGCAGCGTAGCCCCGGGGGAGACTGGAAACACCATATATTTT. Translation gives CASSVAPGETGNTIYF.

The rearrangement joins TRBV2 to TRBJ2-7, with 12 bases matching TRBD2. The CDR3 contains 14 residues. CDR1 SNHLY and CDR2 FYNNEI come from the germline V gene. V shed 5 bases, J shed 5 bases, and the junction held 4 bases outside the gene matches. The CDR3 region is CASSQGLAGNEQYF. In DNA, the CDR3 is TGTGCCAGCAGTCAGGGACTAGCGGGCAACGAGCAGTACTTC.

The V call is TRBV23-1, the J call TRBJ2-1, with D tentatively TRBD1 (6 bases). TRBV23-1 is known as an ORF, though its function is uncertain. The V end lost 4 bases, the J end lost 9 bases, and 19 bases lay between the germline ends. The CDR3 contains 15 residues. The CDR3 is CASSRPDGQSGEQFF. In nucleotides, the CDR3 is TGCGCCAGCAGTCGCCCCGACGGACAGTCCGGTGAGCAGTTCTTC.

This chain uses TRBV18 with TRBJ2-1; TRBD2 matches at 14 bases. This CDR3 spans 17 amino acids. With 6 bases clipped from V and 0 bases from J, the junction kept 4 bases outside the gene matches. Germline CDR1 and CDR2: KGHSH and LQKENI. As DNA, the CDR3 is TGTGCCAGCTCCCCGGGACTAGCGGGAGTCTCCTACAATGAGCAGTTCTTC. This gives the protein CASSPGLAGVSYNEQFF.

This rearrangement joins TRBV28 to TRBJ2-7; tentatively, D is TRBD1 (6 bases). Germline V lookup: CDR1 MDHEN, CDR2 SYDVKM. The ends were cut back, 3 bases at V and 2 bases at J, with 20 bases in the middle. The length of the CDR3 is 17 residues. The CDR3 sequence: CASSLYRWAGVTYEQYF. In DNA, the CDR3 is TGTGCCAGCAGTTTGTATCGGTGGGCAGGGGTCACCTACGAGCAGTACTTC.

This clone has just one count. This chain joins TRBV7-9 and TRBJ2-7, with TRBD2 matching over 9 bases. This CDR3 is built from 14 residues. Germline V gene lookup returns CDR1 SEHNR and CDR2 FQNEAQ (reference sequence). The J segment lost 5 bases and the V segment lost 3 bases, leaving 5 bases of the junction unmatched. The CDR3 DNA reads TGTGCCAGCAGCTTGGCTAGCGGGATTCACGAGCAGTACTTC. Its translation is CASSLASGIHEQYF.

The chain combines TRBV30 with TRBJ1-2, with TRBD1 identical over 7 bases. The junction had 12 bases not matched to a gene; V was cut back by 1 base and J by 4 bases. The germline gives CDR1 GTSNPN, CDR2 SVGIG (reference sequence). The CDR3 sequence is 16 residues long. The CDR3 sequence: CAWSGQGGGSGYGYTF. The CDR3, as DNA: TGTGCCTGGAGTGGACAGGGAGGAGGCTCGGGCTATGGCTACACCTTC.

V and J are TRBV25-1 and TRBJ2-1; 7 bases map to TRBD1. Per germline, CDR1 MGHDK and CDR2 SYGVNS. With V trimmed by 7 bases and J by 4 bases, 10 bases remained unmatched. This CDR3 spans 15 amino acids. CDR3 in DNA: TGTGCCAGCATGAAGGGGGACAGCCCATACAATGAGCAGTTCTTC. It translates to CASMKGDSPYNEQFF.

The chain carries TRBV6-1 and TRBJ1-5; D is ambiguous. CDR1 MNHNS and CDR2 SASEGT come from the germline V gene. The V and J ends lost 4 bases and 1 base respectively, with 11 bases between them. This CDR3 region has 15 residues. CDR3 bases: TGTGCCAGCAGTGGGAGTGTAAAGAGCAATCAGCCCCAGCATTTT. Its protein is CASSGSVKSNQPQHF.

The CDR3 spells CASSQEGRGADTQYF. CDR3 nucleotides: TGCGCCAGCAGCCAGGAGGGGAGGGGAGCAGATACGCAGTATTTT. The chain is built from TRBV4-3 and TRBJ2-3; 7 nucleotides align to TRBD2. Germline values: CDR1 LGHNA, CDR2 YSLEER. V shed 3 bases, J shed 4 bases, and the junction held 7 bases outside the gene matches. This CDR3 is 15 amino acids long.

This clone is a singleton in its sample. This chain connects TRBV5-6 to TRBJ2-3; 12 bases match TRBD2. The CDR3 has 16 amino acids. V dropped 2 bases and J dropped 2; count of bases not matched to a gene: 3. Germline CDR1 reads SGHDT; CDR2 reads YYEEEE. The CDR3 loop reads CASSFRLAGVTDTQYF. The DNA for the CDR3 is TGTGCCAGCAGCTTCCGACTAGCGGGAGTCACAGATACGCAGTATTTT.

Remarks on this clone: This sample also contains other DNA sequences that code for the same CDR3. The chain is built from TRBV27 and TRBJ2-1; 13 positions agree with TRBD2. V gave up 6 bases and J gave up 9 bases; unmatched junction bases: 8. The CDR3 totals 15 residues. Germline V lookup: CDR1 MNHEY, CDR2 SMNVEV (reference sequence). CDR3 amino acids: CASSQGLAGVGEQFF. CDR3 DNA: TGTGCCAGCAGCCAAGGACTAGCGGGAGTGGGTGAGCAGTTCTTC.